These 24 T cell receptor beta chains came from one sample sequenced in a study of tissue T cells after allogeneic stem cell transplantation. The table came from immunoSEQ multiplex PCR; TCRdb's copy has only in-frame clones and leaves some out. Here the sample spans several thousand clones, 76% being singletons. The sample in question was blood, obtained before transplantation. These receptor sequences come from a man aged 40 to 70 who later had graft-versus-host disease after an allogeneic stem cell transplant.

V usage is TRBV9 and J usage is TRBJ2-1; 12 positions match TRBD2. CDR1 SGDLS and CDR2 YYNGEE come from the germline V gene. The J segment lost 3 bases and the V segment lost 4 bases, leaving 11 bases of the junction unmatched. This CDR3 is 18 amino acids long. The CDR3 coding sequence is TGTGCCAGCAGCTCCCCCCTAGCGGGGGGGCTATTCTACAATGAGCAGTTCTTC. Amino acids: CASSSPLAGGLFYNEQFF.

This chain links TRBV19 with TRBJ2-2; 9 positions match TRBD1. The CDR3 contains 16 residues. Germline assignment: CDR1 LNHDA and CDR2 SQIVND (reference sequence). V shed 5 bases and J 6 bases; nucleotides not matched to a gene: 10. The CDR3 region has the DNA TGTGCCAGTAGTGACCTAAACAGGGGGCGGGCCGGGGAGCTGTTTTTT. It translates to CASSDLNRGRAGELFF.

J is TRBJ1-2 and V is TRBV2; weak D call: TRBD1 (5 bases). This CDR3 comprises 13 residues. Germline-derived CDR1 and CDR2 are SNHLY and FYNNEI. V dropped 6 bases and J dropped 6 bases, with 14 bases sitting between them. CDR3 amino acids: CASRSQQAHGYTF. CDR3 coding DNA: TGTGCCAGCAGGTCACAACAGGCGCATGGCTACACCTTC. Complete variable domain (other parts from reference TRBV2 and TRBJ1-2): EPEVTQTPSHQVTQMGQEVILRCVPISNHLYFYWYRQILGQKVEFLVSFYNNEISEKSEIFDDQFSVERPDGSNFTLKIRSTKLEDSAMYFCASRSQQAHGYTFGSGTRLTVV.

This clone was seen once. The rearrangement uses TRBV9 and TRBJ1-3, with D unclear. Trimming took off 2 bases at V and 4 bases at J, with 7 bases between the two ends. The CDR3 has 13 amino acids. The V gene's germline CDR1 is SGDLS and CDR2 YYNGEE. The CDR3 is CASSVEAGNTIYF. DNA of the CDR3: TGTGCCAGCAGCGTGGAGGCGGGAAACACCATATATTTT.

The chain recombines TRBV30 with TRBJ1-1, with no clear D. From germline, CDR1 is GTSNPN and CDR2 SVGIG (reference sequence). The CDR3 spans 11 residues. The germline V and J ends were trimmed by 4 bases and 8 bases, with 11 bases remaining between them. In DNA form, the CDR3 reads TGTGCCTGGACCGAGGCCCTCGAAGCTTTCTTT. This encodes CAWTEALEAFF.

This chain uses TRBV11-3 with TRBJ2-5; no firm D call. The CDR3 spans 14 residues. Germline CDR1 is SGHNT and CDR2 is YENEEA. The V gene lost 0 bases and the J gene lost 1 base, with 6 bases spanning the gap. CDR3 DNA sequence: TGTGCCAGCAGCTTAGATTGGTCCCAAGAGACCCAGTACTTC. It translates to CASSLDWSQETQYF.

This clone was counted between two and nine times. The CDR3 DNA is TGTGCCAGCAGCCAAGCAACTCCACCCTACGAGCAGTACTTC. Amino acid sequence: CASSQATPPYEQYF. This chain joins TRBV4-2 and TRBJ2-7; D remains unclear. The CDR3 totals 14 residues. The germline V gene has CDR1 LGHNA and CDR2 YNFKEQ. Trimming cost V 1 base and J 2 bases, with 9 bases left between them.

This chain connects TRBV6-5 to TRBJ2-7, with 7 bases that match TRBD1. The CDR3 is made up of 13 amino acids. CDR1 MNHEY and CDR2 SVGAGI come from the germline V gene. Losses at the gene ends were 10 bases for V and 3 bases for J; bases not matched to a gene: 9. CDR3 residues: CATRQGGYYEQYF. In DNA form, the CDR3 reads TGTGCCACCCGACAGGGTGGGTACTACGAGCAGTACTTC.

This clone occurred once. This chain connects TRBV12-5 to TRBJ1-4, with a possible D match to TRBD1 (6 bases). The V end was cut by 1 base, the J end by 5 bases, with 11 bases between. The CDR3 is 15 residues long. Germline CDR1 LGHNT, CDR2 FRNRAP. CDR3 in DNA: TGTGCTAGTGGTTTGGGACTCCAGGGGAATGAAAAACTGTTTTTT. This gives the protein CASGLGLQGNEKLFF.

The DNA of the CDR3 is TGTGCCAGCACCCTGGAGGGGTCCTATGGCTACACCTTC. It specifies CASTLEGSYGYTF. The chain links TRBV12-3 or TRBV12-4 to TRBJ1-2; D is possibly TRBD1 (5 bases). The CDR3 runs 13 residues. Trimming took off 7 bases at V and 4 bases at J, with 13 bases between the two ends.

CDR3 in DNA: TGTGCCAGCAGCTCGGGACAGGTCTATGGCTACACCTTC. Protein product: CASSSGQVYGYTF. V gene TRBV7-9 combines with J gene TRBJ1-2; the match to TRBD1 covers 8 bases. J lost 4 bases, V lost 4 bases, and 2 bases had no gene match. Germline values: CDR1 SEHNR, CDR2 FQNEAQ (reference sequence). CDR3 length: 13 residues.

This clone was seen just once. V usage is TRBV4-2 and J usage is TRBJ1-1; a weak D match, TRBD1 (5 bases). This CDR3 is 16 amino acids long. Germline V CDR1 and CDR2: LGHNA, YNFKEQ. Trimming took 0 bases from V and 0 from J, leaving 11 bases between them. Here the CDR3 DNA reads TGTGCCAGCAGCCAAGACGGTCACAGGTTGAACACTGAAGCTTTCTTT. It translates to CASSQDGHRLNTEAFF.

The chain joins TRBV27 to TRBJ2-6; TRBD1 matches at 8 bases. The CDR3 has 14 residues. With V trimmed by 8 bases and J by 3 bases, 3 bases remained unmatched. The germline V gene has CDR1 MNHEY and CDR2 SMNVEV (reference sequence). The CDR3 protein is CASRQGSGANVLTF. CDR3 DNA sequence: TGTGCCAGCCGACAGGGGAGTGGGGCCAACGTCCTGACTTTC.

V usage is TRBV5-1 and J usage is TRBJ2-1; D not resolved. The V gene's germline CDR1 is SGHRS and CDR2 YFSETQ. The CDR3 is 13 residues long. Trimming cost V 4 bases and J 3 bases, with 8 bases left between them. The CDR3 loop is CASSPGYYNEQFF. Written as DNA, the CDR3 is TGCGCCAGCAGCCCCGGTTACTACAATGAGCAGTTCTTC.

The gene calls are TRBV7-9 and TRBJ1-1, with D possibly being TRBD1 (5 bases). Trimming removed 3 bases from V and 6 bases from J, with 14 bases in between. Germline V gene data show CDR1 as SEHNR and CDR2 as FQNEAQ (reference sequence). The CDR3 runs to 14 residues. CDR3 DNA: TGTGCCAGCAGCTTCGGGACGGCCTGGTCTGAAGCTTTCTTT. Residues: CASSFGTAWSEAFF.

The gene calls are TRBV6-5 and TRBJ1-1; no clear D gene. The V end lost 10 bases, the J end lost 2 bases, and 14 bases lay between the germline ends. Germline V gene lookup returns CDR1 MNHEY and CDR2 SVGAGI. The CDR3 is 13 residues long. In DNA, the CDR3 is TGTGCCACCTACCTGTGGGAAAACACTGAAGCTTTCTTT. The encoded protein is CATYLWENTEAFF.

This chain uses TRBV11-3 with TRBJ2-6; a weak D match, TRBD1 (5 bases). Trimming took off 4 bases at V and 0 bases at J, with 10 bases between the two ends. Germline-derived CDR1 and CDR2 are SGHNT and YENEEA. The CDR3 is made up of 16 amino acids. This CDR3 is CASSSTVFSGANVLTF. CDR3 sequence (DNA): TGTGCCAGCAGCTCGACAGTTTTCTCTGGGGCCAACGTCCTGACTTTC.

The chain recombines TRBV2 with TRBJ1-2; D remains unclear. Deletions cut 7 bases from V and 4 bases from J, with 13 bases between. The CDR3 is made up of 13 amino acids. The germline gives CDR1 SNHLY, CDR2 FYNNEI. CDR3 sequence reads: CASIRLLSYGYTF. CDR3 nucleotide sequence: TGTGCCAGCATAAGACTCCTTAGCTATGGCTACACCTTC.

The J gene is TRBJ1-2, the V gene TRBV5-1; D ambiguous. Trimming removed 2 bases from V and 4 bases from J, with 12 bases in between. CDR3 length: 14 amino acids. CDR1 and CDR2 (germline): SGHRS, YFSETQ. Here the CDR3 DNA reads TGCGCCAGCAGCTTCGGTATCGGCCTCTATGGCTACACCTTC. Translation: CASSFGIGLYGYTF.

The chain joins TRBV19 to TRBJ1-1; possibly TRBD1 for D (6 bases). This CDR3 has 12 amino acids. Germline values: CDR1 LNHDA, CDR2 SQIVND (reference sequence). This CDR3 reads CAVKTGNTEAFF. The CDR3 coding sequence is TGTGCTGTAAAGACAGGGAACACTGAAGCTTTCTTT.

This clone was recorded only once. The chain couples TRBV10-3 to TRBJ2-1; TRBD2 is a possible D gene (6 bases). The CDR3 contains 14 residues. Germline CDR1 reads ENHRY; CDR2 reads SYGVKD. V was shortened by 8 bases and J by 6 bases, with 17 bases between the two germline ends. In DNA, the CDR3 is TGTGCCATCGCCGGAGGGCCGATTGGCAATGAGCAGTTCTTC. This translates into CAIAGGPIGNEQFF.

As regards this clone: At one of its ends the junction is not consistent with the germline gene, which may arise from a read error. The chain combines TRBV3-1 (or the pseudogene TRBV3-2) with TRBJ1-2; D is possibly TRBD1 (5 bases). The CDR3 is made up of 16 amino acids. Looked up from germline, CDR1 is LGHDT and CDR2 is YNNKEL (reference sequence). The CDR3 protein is CASSQDLGGGAASGSF. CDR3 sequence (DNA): TGTGCCAGCAGCCAGGACCTTGGGGGAGGCGCGGCGTCTGGGTCCTTC.

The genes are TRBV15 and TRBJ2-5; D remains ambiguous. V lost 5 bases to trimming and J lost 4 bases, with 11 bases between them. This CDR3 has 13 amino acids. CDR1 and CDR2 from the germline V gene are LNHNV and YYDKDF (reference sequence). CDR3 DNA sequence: TGTGCCACCAGCGCGCGGCTCCCAGAGACCCAGTACTTC. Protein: CATSARLPETQYF.

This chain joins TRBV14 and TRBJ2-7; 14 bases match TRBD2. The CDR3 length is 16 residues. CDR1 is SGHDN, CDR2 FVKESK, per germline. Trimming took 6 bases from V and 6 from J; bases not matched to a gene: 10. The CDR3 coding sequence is TGTGCCAGCAGTTACGGGACTAGCGGGAGTAGGGTCGAGCAGTACTTC. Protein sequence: CASSYGTSGSRVEQYF.